These T cell receptor beta chains were read from a single sample in a study of spatial heterogeneity in lung cancer. TCRdb re-called the 5' RACE reads with MiXCR, one entry per CDR3 protein. The repertoire includes tens of thousands of distinct CDR3 sequences, roughly 13% of them detected once, and about 60% sits in the top ten. The specimen was PBMCs, collected at surgery. These receptors were collected from a male donor with early-stage non-small cell lung cancer. CDR3s include the opening cysteine and the closing phenylalanine or tryptophan. D genes are given only for firm matches. Clone size is shown for a subset of rows, as once, few, many or a class of expanded clone.

few	-	13	TRBV7-2	TRBJ1-1	CASSLGGSTEAFF	TGTGCCAGCAGCTTAGGAGGGAGCACTGAAGCTTTCTTT
-	-	16	TRBV9	TRBJ2-3	CASSVVRGSGTDTQYF	TGTGCCAGCAGCGTAGTCCGAGGGTCAGGCACAGATACGCAGTATTTT
few	-	13	TRBV29-1	TRBJ2-6	CSVRQTGANVLTF	TGCAGCGTTCGACAGACCGGGGCCAACGTCCTGACTTTC
-	-	13	TRBV4-1	TRBJ2-3	CASSQYRGDTQYF	TGCGCCAGCAGCCAATATCGAGGAGATACGCAGTATTTT
many	TRBD1	16	TRBV5-1	TRBJ2-6	CASSPTGGYGANVLTF	TGCGCCAGCAGCCCGACAGGGGGTTACGGGGCCAACGTCCTGACTTTC
many	-	15	TRBV5-1	TRBJ1-1	CASSLAQGLDTEAFF	TGCGCCAGCAGCTTGGCCCAGGGGTTGGACACTGAAGCTTTCTTT
few	-	13	TRBV5-1	TRBJ2-3	CASSLAQTDTQYF	TGCGCCAGCAGCTTGGCCCAGACAGATACGCAGTATTTT
-	-	15	TRBV10-3	TRBJ2-5	CAISDLDGEEETQYF	TGTGCCATCAGTGATCTAGATGGGGAGGAGGAGACCCAGTACTTC
many	-	15	TRBV24-1	TRBJ2-2	CATSDLGGPTGELFF	TGTGCCACCAGTGATTTGGGGGGGCCCACCGGGGAGCTGTTTTTT
-	-	13	TRBV3-1	TRBJ1-6	CASSTERNSPLHF	TGTGCCAGTTCGACAGAGAGGAATTCACCCCTCCACTTT
few	-	12	TRBV11-2	TRBJ2-1	CASSHDLNEQFF	TGTGCCAGCAGCCACGATTTAAATGAGCAGTTCTTC
-	-	13	TRBV10-3	TRBJ1-1	CAISVKQDTEAFF	TGTGCCATCAGTGTAAAACAGGACACTGAAGCTTTCTTT
-	-	15	TRBV25-1	TRBJ1-1	CASSELVTSNTEAFF	TGTGCCAGCAGTGAATTGGTGACATCGAACACTGAAGCTTTCTTT
-	-	11	TRBV29-1	TRBJ2-3	CSVAVTDTQYF	TGCAGCGTCGCCGTCACAGATACGCAGTATTTT
-	-	15	TRBV6-5	TRBJ1-2	CASSYRDGGVYGYTF	TGTGCCAGCAGTTACCGGGACGGAGGAGTCTATGGCTACACCTTC
few	-	14	TRBV7-9	TRBJ1-4	CASSLAQGNEKLFF	TGTGCCAGCAGCTTAGCCCAGGGTAATGAAAAACTGTTTTTT
-	-	16	TRBV28	TRBJ2-6	CASSLHGVSGANVLTF	TGTGCCAGCAGTTTACACGGGGTCTCTGGGGCCAACGTCCTGACTTTC
-	-	15	TRBV9	TRBJ2-7	CASSAGDFRPSEQYF	TGTGCCAGCAGCGCAGGGGACTTCAGACCCTCCGAGCAGTACTTC
few	-	16	TRBV7-2	TRBJ1-1	CASSLAPNGRGTEAFF	TGTGCCAGCAGCTTAGCGCCAAATGGAAGGGGCACTGAAGCTTTCTTT
few	-	14	TRBV4-2	TRBJ1-1	CASSQDGRNTEAFF	TGTGCCAGCAGCCAAGATGGCCGCAACACTGAAGCTTTCTTT
many	-	12	TRBV29-1	TRBJ1-4	CSGYGGNEKLFF	TGCAGCGGATACGGGGGGAATGAAAAACTGTTTTTT
-	TRBD1	13	TRBV20-1	TRBJ1-2	CSARDPTGIGYTF	TGCAGTGCTAGAGATCCGACAGGGATTGGCTACACCTTC
many	-	12	TRBV7-2	TRBJ2-1	CASSLGFYEQFF	TGTGCCAGCAGCTTGGGTTTCTATGAGCAGTTCTTC
many	-	12	TRBV7-9	TRBJ2-5	CASRSGVETQYF	TGTGCCAGCAGATCGGGGGTCGAGACCCAGTACTTC
-	TRBD2	16	TRBV27	TRBJ2-2	CASSFIAGGPTGELFF	TGTGCCAGCAGTTTTATAGCGGGGGGGCCCACCGGGGAGCTGTTTTTT
-	-	15	TRBV4-1	TRBJ2-7	CASSQGGGGTYEQYF	TGCGCCAGCAGCCAAGGAGGAGGGGGGACCTACGAGCAGTACTTC
-	-	14	TRBV4-1	TRBJ2-7	CASSQGQFSYEQYF	TGCGCCAGCAGCCAAGGTCAATTCTCCTACGAGCAGTACTTC
-	TRBD1	15	TRBV6-2/TRBV6-3	TRBJ2-3	CASRKTGFVTDTQYF	TGTGCCAGCAGGAAGACAGGGTTCGTTACAGATACGCAGTATTTT
few	-	15	TRBV12-3/TRBV12-4	TRBJ2-3	CASSLDGGRTDTQYF	TGTGCCAGCAGTTTAGACGGTGGACGCACAGATACGCAGTATTTT
many	-	16	TRBV4-1	TRBJ2-2	CASSRNRRANTGELFF	TGCGCCAGCAGCCGAAACCGACGGGCGAACACCGGGGAGCTGTTTTTT
many	TRBD1	15	TRBV12-3/TRBV12-4	TRBJ2-2	CASRRTTGITGELFF	TGTGCCAGCAGACGAACGACAGGGATCACCGGGGAGCTGTTTTTT
few	-	16	TRBV28	TRBJ1-6	CASSVEGSSYNSPLHF	TGTGCCAGCAGTGTGGAGGGGAGCTCCTATAATTCACCCCTCCACTTT